Presented here are 20 T cell receptor beta chains from one specimen sequenced in a study of blood T cell repertoires in COVID-19. TCRdb's table, derived via immunoSEQ multiplex PCR, lists solely in-frame clones and lacks some. The table shows about 160,000 clones, with about four fifths occurring only once. Material: peripheral blood. The receptors originated from a woman in her fifties or sixties with COVID-19, enrolled during active disease.

J is TRBJ2-1 and V is TRBV7-2; weak D call: TRBD1 (5 bases). The CDR3 runs 12 residues. CDR1 SGHTA and CDR2 FQGNSA come from the germline V gene. V was pared by 1 base and J by 10 bases, with 8 bases between. In nucleotides, the CDR3 is TGTGCCAGCAGCTTAGTGCGGACAGAGCAGTTCTTC. This codes for CASSLVRTEQFF. The complete variable domain, with remaining parts taken from reference TRBV7-2 and TRBJ2-1, reads GAGVSQSPSNKVTEKGKDVELRCDPISGHTALYWYRQSLGQGLEFLIYFQGNSAPDKSGLPSDRFSAERTGGSVSTLTIQRTQQEDSAVYLCASSLVRTEQFFGPGTRLTVL.

This clone was detected once. The genes are TRBV11-2 and TRBJ1-1; the match to TRBD1 covers 8 bases. Germline assignment: CDR1 SGHAT and CDR2 FQNNGV. V lost 0 bases, J lost 6 bases, and 3 bases stayed unmatched. CDR3 length: 14 residues. As DNA, the CDR3 is TGTGCCAGCAGCTTAGACAGGGGGCGGCCTGAAGCTTTCTTT. Translated: CASSLDRGRPEAFF.

This clone was seen a handful of times. CDR3 in DNA: TGTGCCAGCAGCTTAGGGCGGACGGGGGGTACGCAGTATTTT. It encodes CASSLGRTGGTQYF. This sequence joins TRBV5-6 and TRBJ2-3; 7 nucleotides align to TRBD2. V lost 2 bases to trimming and J lost 8 bases; unmatched junction nucleotides: 8. The CDR3 extends over 14 amino acids. Germline V gene sequence: CDR1 SGHDT, CDR2 YYEEEE.

In its sample, this clone was seen a few times. V is TRBV28 and J is TRBJ2-7, with 10 positions matching TRBD2. Per germline, CDR1 MDHEN and CDR2 SYDVKM. This CDR3 is 16 amino acids long. Germline trimming cut 3 bases from V and 0 bases from J; bases unmatched to any gene: 5. CDR3 residues: CASSFRPSGSSYEQYF. The CDR3 bases are TGTGCCAGCAGTTTCCGGCCTAGCGGGAGCTCCTACGAGCAGTACTTC.

V and J are TRBV27 and TRBJ2-1; 8 positions agree with TRBD2. The V gene's germline CDR1 is MNHEY and CDR2 SMNVEV (reference sequence). This CDR3 has 17 amino acids. V lost 3 bases and J lost 0; bases outside the gene matches: 7. CDR3 in amino acids: CASSFSSGTSSYNEQFF. CDR3 nucleotide sequence: TGTGCCAGCAGTTTTTCCAGCGGGACTAGCTCCTACAATGAGCAGTTCTTC.

The rearrangement joins TRBV6-1 to TRBJ2-3; 7 positions agree with TRBD2. With V trimmed by 4 bases and J by 6 bases, 16 bases remained unmatched. Germline CDR1 MNHNS, CDR2 SASEGT. This CDR3 comprises 17 residues. The CDR3 spells CASSATALAEVWDTQYF. CDR3 coding DNA: TGTGCCAGCAGTGCCACCGCTCTAGCGGAGGTATGGGATACGCAGTATTTT.

The rearrangement joins TRBV7-9 to TRBJ2-2; D perhaps matches TRBD2 (5 bases). CDR1 is SEHNR, CDR2 FQNEAQ, per germline (reference sequence). The CDR3 is made up of 14 amino acids. Trimming removed 1 base at V and 6 bases at J, with 9 bases between. CDR3 sequence reads: CASSLEGRAGELFF. The CDR3 DNA reads TGTGCCAGCAGCTTAGAAGGGCGGGCCGGGGAGCTGTTTTTT. Drawing the rest from reference TRBV7-9 and TRBJ2-2, the complete variable domain is DTGVSQNPRHKITKRGQNVTFRCDPISEHNRLYWYRQTLGQGPEFLTYFQNEAQLEKSRLLSDRFSAERPKGSFSTLEIQRTEQGDSAMYLCASSLEGRAGELFFGEGSRLTVL.

In the case of this clone: One junction end disagrees with the germline gene, perhaps due to a read error. The gene calls are TRBV7-2 and TRBJ2-5; 12 nucleotides align to TRBD2. CDR1 is SGHTA, CDR2 FQGNSA, per germline. The CDR3 has 15 amino acids. DNA of the CDR3: TGTGCCAGCAGCCTAGCGGGAGGGTACCAAGAGACCCAGTACTTC. Its translation: CASSLAGGYQETQYF.

The V and J genes are TRBV19 and TRBJ2-2; possible D gene TRBD1, 6 bases. V dropped 5 bases and J dropped 3 bases, with 10 bases sitting between them. The CDR3 is 14 residues long. Germline loops: CDR1 LNHDA, CDR2 SQIVND (reference sequence). The CDR3 region is CASSDRSYTGELFF. In nucleotides, the CDR3 is TGTGCCAGTAGTGACAGGTCGTACACCGGGGAGCTGTTTTTT.

This clone showed up just once. The chain joins TRBV29-1 to TRBJ2-5, with a tentative D call TRBD2 (5 bases). Between the trimmed V and J ends, which lost 4 bases and 1 base, there was a span of 10 bases. The CDR3 spans 13 residues. From germline, CDR1 is SQVTM and CDR2 ANQGSEA. The DNA of the CDR3 is TGCAGCGTTGGGGAGCGGATCCAAGAGACCCAGTACTTC. This codes for CSVGERIQETQYF.

J is TRBJ2-1 and V is TRBV7-9, with D possibly matching TRBD2 (5 bases). This CDR3 contains 17 residues. CDR1 is SEHNR and CDR2 is FQNEAQ in the germline V gene (reference sequence). Trimming removed 5 bases from V and 0 bases from J, with 17 bases in between. The CDR3 coding sequence is TGTGCCAGCAGCCCTCCAAATGTGGGGAGCTCCTACAATGAGCAGTTCTTC. This encodes CASSPPNVGSSYNEQFF.

Concerning this clone itself: One end of the junction varies from germline; a read error may be responsible. V and J are TRBV7-7 and TRBJ2-5, with 7 bases identical to TRBD1. Germline lookup yields CDR1 SSHAT and CDR2 FNYEAQ (reference sequence). CDR3 length equals 13 residues. CDR3 DNA sequence: TGTGCTAGCAGCTTAGACAGGGCAGAGACCCAGTACTTC. It codes for CASSLDRAETQYF.

This clone was picked up a small number of times. V usage is TRBV3-1 (or the pseudogene TRBV3-2) and J usage is TRBJ2-3, with 7 bases identical to TRBD2. The CDR3 contains 18 residues. V lost 2 bases and J lost 3; bases outside the gene matches: 14. Germline V gene sequence: CDR1 LGHDT, CDR2 YNNKEL (reference sequence). The CDR3 region is CASSQRPGGAGRTDTQYF. Here the CDR3 DNA reads TGTGCCAGCAGCCAAAGGCCGGGGGGAGCGGGCCGAACAGATACGCAGTATTTT.

V gene TRBV7-3 combines with J gene TRBJ1-5; weak D call: TRBD1 (6 bases). CDR3 length: 14 amino acids. CDR1 and CDR2 from the germline V gene are SGHTA and FQGTGA. V was clipped by 6 bases and J by 9 bases, with 18 bases between them. The CDR3 DNA is TGTGCCAGCAGTTCCACAGGGAACGACCGGCCCCAGCATTTT. This sequence encodes CASSSTGNDRPQHF.

DNA for the CDR3: TGTGCCAGCAGCCACCGGACAGGGGATTATGGCTATGGCTACACCTTC. Residues: CASSHRTGDYGYGYTF. The chain is built from TRBV3-1 (or the pseudogene TRBV3-2) and TRBJ1-2; the match to TRBD1 covers 9 bases. V shed 3 bases, J shed 4 bases, and the junction held 9 bases outside the gene matches. The CDR3 loop spans 16 amino acids. Germline V gene sequence: CDR1 LGHDT, CDR2 YNNKEL (reference sequence).

This clone was picked up a small number of times. V and J are TRBV7-3 and TRBJ2-1; weak D call: TRBD1 (6 bases). In germline, CDR1 is SGHTA, CDR2 FQGTGA. The ends were cut back, 5 bases at V and 10 bases at J, with 12 bases in the middle. The CDR3 sequence is 12 residues long. The CDR3 DNA reads as TGTGCCAGCAGCCCGTCCAGGGGCGAGCAGTTCTTC. Translation: CASSPSRGEQFF. The whole variable domain, filled in from reference TRBV7-3 and TRBJ2-1, reads GAGVSQTPSNKVTEKGKYVELRCDPISGHTALYWYRQSLGQGPEFLIYFQGTGAADDSGLPNDRFFAVRPEGSVSTLKIQRTERGDSAVYLCASSPSRGEQFFGPGTRLTVL.

This clone was detected only once. The rearrangement links TRBV7-8 to TRBJ2-1; 8 nucleotides agree with TRBD2. Germline CDR1 reads SGHVS; CDR2 reads FQNEAQ. CDR3 size: 13 residues. V dropped 1 base and J dropped 9; count of bases not matched to a gene: 2. The CDR3 coding sequence is TGTGCCAGCAGCTTAGTCGGGGGGGGTGAGCAGTTCTTC. It translates to CASSLVGGGEQFF. The variable domain in full, completed from reference TRBV7-8 and TRBJ2-1, reads GAGVSQSPRYKVAKRGQDVALRCDPISGHVSLFWYQQALGQGPEFLTYFQNEAQLDKSGLPSDRFFAERPEGSVSTLKIQRTQQEDSAVYLCASSLVGGGEQFFGPGTRLTVL.

This CDR3 reads CASSQQGTYEQYF. DNA for the CDR3: TGTGCCAGCAGCCAACAGGGGACCTACGAGCAGTACTTC. The chain couples TRBV11-1 to TRBJ2-7; 7 nucleotides line up with TRBD1. This CDR3 spans 13 amino acids. CDR1 SGHAT and CDR2 FQDESV come from the germline V gene (reference sequence). Trimming took 5 bases from V and 2 from J; bases not matched to a gene: 3.

The chain carries TRBV24-1 and TRBJ2-3; tentative D call: TRBD1 (7 bases). CDR1 KGHDR and CDR2 SFDVKD come from the germline V gene. V was cut by 9 bases and J by 0 bases, with 15 bases left in between. The CDR3 is made up of 15 amino acids. The CDR3 DNA reads as TGTGCCACCGGCGGGACAGCCACTAGCACAGATACGCAGTATTTT. It yields the protein CATGGTATSTDTQYF.

V usage is TRBV3-1 (or the pseudogene TRBV3-2) and J usage is TRBJ1-2; D is undetermined. Trimming pared 3 bases from V and 2 bases from J, leaving 10 bases between. The CDR3 totals 14 residues. CDR1 and CDR2 (germline): LGHDT, YNNKEL (reference sequence). DNA of the CDR3: TGTGCCAGCAGCCATTGGTCAGAAAACTATGGCTACACCTTC. Translated, it gives CASSHWSENYGYTF.